Listed below are T cell receptor beta chains from one sample, sequenced in a study of monozygotic twins with inflammatory bowel disease. TCRdb re-called the 5' RACE reads; one entry per CDR3 protein, DNA not given. This listing includes 40,000 to 45,000 distinct CDR3 sequences. Sequencing was performed on blood. Every receptor here comes from a human donor with ulcerative colitis or Crohn's disease, or a healthy co-twin of an affected twin (not recorded which). CDR3s include the opening cysteine and the closing phenylalanine or tryptophan. Not all rows give a size; the values are once, few, many and, for expanded clones, a class.

j_call clone_size v_call cdr3_aa
TRBJ1-1 - TRBV25-1 CASSVFSSLSEAFF
TRBJ1-2 - TRBV5-1 CASSLVWGTDYGYTF
TRBJ2-2 medium-sized TRBV6-5 CASSYTRDTGELFF
TRBJ2-7 - TRBV20-1 CSAPGLAGYDPREYF
TRBJ2-3 - TRBV20-1 CSARTGDTQYF
TRBJ2-7 - TRBV6-1 CASTPGQASYEQYF
TRBJ2-5 - TRBV20-1 CSARPYQETQYF
TRBJ2-1 - TRBV10-3 CAIGDSRLSEQFF
TRBJ1-4 - TRBV18 CASSRQYYPTNEKLFF
TRBJ2-2 - TRBV7-3 CASSPIRGGPPGGTGELFF
TRBJ1-1 - TRBV10-3 CAISEGQGRGNTEAFF
TRBJ2-7 - TRBV7-2 CASSRTKYEQYF
TRBJ1-2 - TRBV7-2 CASSLSFYGYTF
TRBJ2-1 - TRBV25-1 CASSEFSNEQFF
TRBJ2-1 - TRBV18 CASSALGPMGYNEQFF
TRBJ2-7 - TRBV14 CASSRHPGLADSYEQYF
TRBJ1-3 - TRBV3-1 CASSARTGGSGNTIYF
TRBJ1-1 - TRBV2 CASTWTGINTEAFF
TRBJ1-2 - TRBV2 CASSEAGRGIGYTF
TRBJ1-2 - TRBV5-1 CASSWGQGADGYTF
TRBJ2-1 - TRBV6-2/TRBV6-3 CASSYSIGEQFF
TRBJ1-2 - TRBV29-1 CSAPGAGGPGFHGGYTF
TRBJ2-2 - TRBV30 CACKVLTGELFF
TRBJ2-1 - TRBV19 CASRNGLGSGNEQFF
TRBJ2-5 - TRBV7-9 CAILPMYQETQYF
TRBJ2-5 medium-sized TRBV5-5 CASSIPGHPETQYF
TRBJ2-1 - TRBV20-1 CSATLGVNEQFF
TRBJ2-4 - TRBV28 CASGVRKGGNIQYF
TRBJ1-2 - TRBV6-5 CASSSLSGGINYGYTF